The clone carrying this TCR beta chain has a handful of counts. Its antigen is not identified. This record comes from a study of cytomegalovirus exposure and HLA in healthy donors. Study-level background: There were approximately 81 million unique TCRs (from HLA-typed donors) in an early data release. Study results and caveats: Researchers reported that a few CMV-associated chains were confirmed in vitro as CMV antigen-specific. A later analysis, which compared TCR beta chains of equal frequency, found the HLA-associated ones more clonally expanded. Most TCRs appeared rarely, but some public TCRs recurred in many donors.

PCR involved 60 Vbeta and 13 Jbeta primers. Sequenced by immunoSEQ multiplex PCR; TCRdb stores in-frame clones only, minus some. The sample has 200,000 or so clones; 75% to 80% are singletons. The germline gives CDR1 SGHTA, CDR2 FQGTGA. With 5 bases clipped from V and 4 bases from J, the junction kept 9 bases outside the gene matches. This CDR3 is 16 amino acids long. This rearrangement joins TRBV7-3 to TRBJ2-2; 8 bases fit TRBD2. The sample consisted of PBMCs. The receptor was isolated from a woman aged 25 to 39 in good health and CMV-seropositive. The CDR3 is CASSLSGGARTGELFF. The DNA for the CDR3 is TGTGCCAGCAGCCTATCCGGGGGGGCCCGCACCGGGGAGCTGTTTTTT.